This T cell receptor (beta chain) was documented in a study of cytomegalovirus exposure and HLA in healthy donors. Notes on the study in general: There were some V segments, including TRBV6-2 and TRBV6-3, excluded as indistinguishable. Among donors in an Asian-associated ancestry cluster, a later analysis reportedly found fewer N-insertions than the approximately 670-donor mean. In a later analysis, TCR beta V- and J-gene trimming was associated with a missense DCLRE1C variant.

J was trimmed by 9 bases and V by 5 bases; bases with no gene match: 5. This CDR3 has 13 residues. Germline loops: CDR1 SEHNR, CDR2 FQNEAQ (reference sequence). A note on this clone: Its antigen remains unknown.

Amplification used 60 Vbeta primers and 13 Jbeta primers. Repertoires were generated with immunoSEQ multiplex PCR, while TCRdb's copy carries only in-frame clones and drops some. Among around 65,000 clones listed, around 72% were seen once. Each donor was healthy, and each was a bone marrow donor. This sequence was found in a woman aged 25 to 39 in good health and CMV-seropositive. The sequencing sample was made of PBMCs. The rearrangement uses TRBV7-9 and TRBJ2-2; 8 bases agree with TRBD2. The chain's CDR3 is CASSRTSQRELFF. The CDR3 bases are TGTGCCAGCAGCCGGACTAGCCAAAGGGAGCTGTTTTTT.